One and the same sample provided the 2 T cell receptor beta chains below, sequenced in a study of T cell responses to AZD1222 COVID-19 vaccine. Clones were sequenced by immunoSEQ multiplex PCR, and TCRdb holds only the in-frame ones, with some missing. The sample shows fewer than 120,000 clones, over 90% of them seen only once. This sample comprised peripheral blood, obtained 28 days after the second AZD1222 dose. Every receptor here comes from an adult who received the AZD1222 COVID-19 vaccine.

This chain joins TRBV11-3 and TRBJ2-1; TRBD2 aligns across 10 bases. Losses at the gene ends were 4 bases for V and 14 bases for J; bases not matched to a gene: 5. Germline lookup yields CDR1 SGHNT and CDR2 YENEEA. The CDR3 covers 12 residues. CDR3 DNA: TGTGCCAGCAGCTCATATAGCGGGAGGAAGTTCTTC. Translating it yields CASSSYSGRKFF.

The chain couples TRBV4-2 to TRBJ2-3; 11 nucleotides agree with TRBD2. The CDR3 loop spans 15 amino acids. Germline CDR1 and CDR2: LGHNA and YNFKEQ. V shed 2 bases, J shed 5 bases, and the junction held 3 bases outside the gene matches. The CDR3, as DNA: TGTGCCAGCAGCCAATTTCTAGCGGGGGGAGATACGCAGTATTTT. Its translation: CASSQFLAGGDTQYF.